Listed below are T cell receptor beta chains from one sample, sequenced in a study of blood T cell repertoires in COVID-19. Assay used: immunoSEQ multiplex PCR; TCRdb lists only in-frame clones, some missing. The data contain 330,000 or so clones, 92% of them singletons. Sequencing was performed on PBMCs or T cells enriched from blood (not recorded which). These receptors were taken from a woman under 40 who had recovered from COVID-19. Each CDR3 is given with its conserved first and last residue. The order of the fields is V gene, D gene, J gene, clone size, CDR3 DNA, CDR3 protein. A D gene is named only where the DNA matches it firmly. Only part of the rows carry a size: once, few, many, or a class if the clone is expanded.

v_call: TRBV7-9
d_call: NA
j_call: TRBJ2-7
clone_size: few
cdr3_nt: TGTGCCAGCAGCTTAACAGGTCTTAGCTACGAGCAGTACTTC
cdr3_aa: CASSLTGLSYEQYF

v_call: TRBV7-2
d_call: TRBD2
j_call: TRBJ2-3
clone_size: NA
cdr3_nt: TGTGCCAGCAAGAGTAGCGGGACCACAGATACGCAGTATTTT
cdr3_aa: CASKSSGTTDTQYF

v_call: TRBV7-3
d_call: NA
j_call: TRBJ2-2
clone_size: NA
cdr3_nt: TGTGCCAGCAGCCCAGAGCGGTGGACGAACACCGGGGAGCTGTTTTTT
cdr3_aa: CASSPERWTNTGELFF

v_call: TRBV12-3/TRBV12-4
d_call: TRBD1
j_call: TRBJ1-2
clone_size: NA
cdr3_nt: TGTGCCAGCAGTCCGACAGGGACCTATGGCTACACCTTC
cdr3_aa: CASSPTGTYGYTF

v_call: TRBV4-3
d_call: TRBD2
j_call: TRBJ2-7
clone_size: NA
cdr3_nt: TGCGCCAGCAGCGGGGGACTAGCCTACGAGCAGTACTTC
cdr3_aa: CASSGGLAYEQYF

v_call: TRBV18
d_call: NA
j_call: TRBJ2-2
clone_size: NA
cdr3_nt: TGTGCCAGCTCCCAGACTAATTCCGGGGAGCTGTTTTTT
cdr3_aa: CASSQTNSGELFF

v_call: TRBV11-2
d_call: NA
j_call: TRBJ2-1
clone_size: NA
cdr3_nt: TGTGCCAGCAGACCTCAGGGGGGTGAGCAGTTCTTC
cdr3_aa: CASRPQGGEQFF

v_call: TRBV15
d_call: NA
j_call: TRBJ2-1
clone_size: NA
cdr3_nt: TGTGCCACCAGCCCTTTGGGTGCGCAGGCCTACAATGAGCAGTTCTTC
cdr3_aa: CATSPLGAQAYNEQFF

v_call: TRBV2
d_call: TRBD1
j_call: TRBJ1-6
clone_size: NA
cdr3_nt: TGTGCCAGCAGTTTAGGTCAGGGGGTGACTCCCCTCCACTTT
cdr3_aa: CASSLGQGVTPLHF

v_call: TRBV7-9
d_call: TRBD1
j_call: TRBJ2-7
clone_size: NA
cdr3_nt: TGTGCCAGCAGCCCCGGGACAGGATACGAGCAGTACTTC
cdr3_aa: CASSPGTGYEQYF

v_call: TRBV19
d_call: NA
j_call: TRBJ1-5
clone_size: NA
cdr3_nt: TGTGCCAGTAGTATGGGGGGGCCCCAGCATTTT
cdr3_aa: CASSMGGPQHF

v_call: TRBV11-2
d_call: TRBD1
j_call: TRBJ1-4
clone_size: NA
cdr3_nt: TGTGCCAGCAGCACCCGACAGGGGGGTAATGAAAAACTGTTTTTT
cdr3_aa: CASSTRQGGNEKLFF

v_call: TRBV5-8
d_call: NA
j_call: TRBJ1-3
clone_size: NA
cdr3_nt: TGTGCCAGCAGTACCGGCGACGGGGGAAACACCATATATTTT
cdr3_aa: CASSTGDGGNTIYF

v_call: TRBV6-5
d_call: TRBD1
j_call: TRBJ1-5
clone_size: NA
cdr3_nt: TGTGCCAGCAGTAAGGGACAGAGCAATCAGCCCCAGCATTTT
cdr3_aa: CASSKGQSNQPQHF

v_call: TRBV28
d_call: NA
j_call: TRBJ2-7
clone_size: NA
cdr3_nt: TGTGCCAGCAGTTTAGGCGGGACCGGAGCCTACGAGCAGTACTTC
cdr3_aa: CASSLGGTGAYEQYF

v_call: TRBV7-9
d_call: TRBD1
j_call: TRBJ2-1
clone_size: NA
cdr3_nt: TGTGCCAGCAGCTTAGCGTTCCGAGGACAGGTCAATGAGCAGTTCTTC
cdr3_aa: CASSLAFRGQVNEQFF

v_call: TRBV11-2
d_call: TRBD1
j_call: TRBJ1-2
clone_size: NA
cdr3_nt: TGTGCCAGCAGCCCACGGACAGGGTTAACCACTAACTATGGCTACACCTTC
cdr3_aa: CASSPRTGLTTNYGYTF

v_call: TRBV18
d_call: TRBD1
j_call: TRBJ1-3
clone_size: NA
cdr3_nt: TGTGCCAGCTCACCCTCGGCCCGGGACAGGGTAGCTGGAAACACCATATATTTT
cdr3_aa: CASSPSARDRVAGNTIYF

v_call: TRBV7-2
d_call: NA
j_call: TRBJ1-3
clone_size: NA
cdr3_nt: TGTGCCAGCAGCCCGTTGTCCTCTGGAAACACCATATATTTT
cdr3_aa: CASSPLSSGNTIYF

v_call: TRBV28
d_call: TRBD1
j_call: TRBJ1-2
clone_size: NA
cdr3_nt: TGTGCCAGCAGTTTTGGTTCATCGGGACAGGTCTATGGCTACACCTTC
cdr3_aa: CASSFGSSGQVYGYTF

v_call: TRBV9
d_call: NA
j_call: TRBJ1-1
clone_size: NA
cdr3_nt: TGTGCCAGCAGCGTAGGTCTGGGGGCGTTGAACACTGAAGCTTTCTTT
cdr3_aa: CASSVGLGALNTEAFF

v_call: TRBV7-3
d_call: NA
j_call: TRBJ2-1
clone_size: NA
cdr3_nt: TGTGCCAGCAGCTTAACCCCCGACAATGAGCAGTTCTTC
cdr3_aa: CASSLTPDNEQFF

v_call: TRBV3-1/TRBV3-2
d_call: TRBD2
j_call: TRBJ2-7
clone_size: NA
cdr3_nt: TGTGCCAGCACCCTAGGACTAGCGGGATACGAGCAGTACTTC
cdr3_aa: CASTLGLAGYEQYF

v_call: TRBV5-4
d_call: TRBD1
j_call: TRBJ1-1
clone_size: NA
cdr3_nt: TGTGCCAGCAGCTTGCGGACAGGATGGGACACTGAAGCTTTCTTT
cdr3_aa: CASSLRTGWDTEAFF

v_call: TRBV30
d_call: NA
j_call: TRBJ1-2
clone_size: few
cdr3_nt: TGTGCCTGGAGTCGCCCCATGAGTAACGCCTATGGCTACACCTTC
cdr3_aa: CAWSRPMSNAYGYTF

v_call: TRBV27
d_call: NA
j_call: TRBJ1-2
clone_size: NA
cdr3_nt: TGTGCCAGCAGCGTTACAGGCCATGGCTACACCTTC
cdr3_aa: CASSVTGHGYTF

v_call: TRBV28
d_call: NA
j_call: TRBJ1-2
clone_size: NA
cdr3_nt: TGTGCCAGCACCAAAGAAGGGGCGCGCGGCTACACCTTC
cdr3_aa: CASTKEGARGYTF

v_call: TRBV21-1
d_call: NA
j_call: TRBJ1-1
clone_size: NA
cdr3_nt: TGTGCCACTGGGACAGGTCTCTGCTTGAACACTGAAGCTTTCTTT
cdr3_aa: CATGTGLCLNTEAFF

v_call: TRBV7-3
d_call: NA
j_call: TRBJ2-3
clone_size: NA
cdr3_nt: TGTGCCAGCAGCTTAAGATCGGTAGACACAGATACGCAGTATTTT
cdr3_aa: CASSLRSVDTDTQYF

v_call: TRBV5-5
d_call: NA
j_call: TRBJ1-1
clone_size: NA
cdr3_nt: TGTGCCAGCAGCTTGGAGCTAAACACTGAAGCTTTCTTT
cdr3_aa: CASSLELNTEAFF

v_call: TRBV28
d_call: TRBD2
j_call: TRBJ2-1
clone_size: NA
cdr3_nt: TGTGCCAGCAGTTCTCCGGCTAGCGGGTTCTACAATGAGCAGTTCTTC
cdr3_aa: CASSSPASGFYNEQFF

v_call: TRBV28
d_call: NA
j_call: TRBJ1-1
clone_size: NA
cdr3_nt: TGTGCCAGCAGTTCGAACAGAGGGTTGGGGATGAACACTGAAGCTTTCTTT
cdr3_aa: CASSSNRGLGMNTEAFF

v_call: TRBV7-9
d_call: NA
j_call: TRBJ2-5
clone_size: NA
cdr3_nt: TGTGCCAGCAGCTTAGGGTTTGGAGAACAAGAGACCCAGTACTTC
cdr3_aa: CASSLGFGEQETQYF

v_call: TRBV7-2
d_call: TRBD1
j_call: TRBJ2-3
clone_size: NA
cdr3_nt: TGTGCCAGCAGCCGGACAGGGGTTGCGCAGTATTTT
cdr3_aa: CASSRTGVAQYF

v_call: TRBV7-9
d_call: NA
j_call: TRBJ1-4
clone_size: NA
cdr3_nt: TGTGCCAGCAGCTATACTGGTGGTAATGAAAAACTGTTTTTT
cdr3_aa: CASSYTGGNEKLFF

v_call: TRBV27
d_call: NA
j_call: TRBJ1-1
clone_size: NA
cdr3_nt: TGTGCCAGCAGGGGCAATTGGAACACTGAAGCTTTCTTT
cdr3_aa: CASRGNWNTEAFF

v_call: TRBV6-5
d_call: TRBD2
j_call: TRBJ2-1
clone_size: NA
cdr3_nt: TGTGCCAGCAGTACGTCTAGCGGGACCTACAATGAGCAGTTCTTC
cdr3_aa: CASSTSSGTYNEQFF

v_call: TRBV5-5
d_call: TRBD1
j_call: TRBJ1-5
clone_size: NA
cdr3_nt: TGTGCCAGCAGCGAGGGGACAGTCATCAATCAGCCCCAGCATTTT
cdr3_aa: CASSEGTVINQPQHF

v_call: TRBV9
d_call: NA
j_call: TRBJ1-2
clone_size: NA
cdr3_nt: TGTGCCAGCAGCGTAGGGACTGACTATGGCTACACCTTC
cdr3_aa: CASSVGTDYGYTF

v_call: TRBV7-2
d_call: NA
j_call: TRBJ1-4
clone_size: NA
cdr3_nt: TGTGCCAGCAGCCCAATGGGGGGTGAAAAACTGTTTTTT
cdr3_aa: CASSPMGGEKLFF

v_call: TRBV5-4
d_call: NA
j_call: TRBJ2-1
clone_size: NA
cdr3_nt: TGTGCCAGCAGCGGAGCTGAGGAAGGGCAGTTCTTC
cdr3_aa: CASSGAEEGQFF

v_call: TRBV19
d_call: NA
j_call: TRBJ1-5
clone_size: few
cdr3_nt: TGTGCCAGTAGTGGGCTCAATCAGCCCCAGCATTTT
cdr3_aa: CASSGLNQPQHF

v_call: TRBV5-4
d_call: NA
j_call: TRBJ1-1
clone_size: NA
cdr3_nt: TGTGCCAGCAGCCCAACTACAGGGTTCTCTGAAGCTTTCTTT
cdr3_aa: CASSPTTGFSEAFF

v_call: TRBV27
d_call: TRBD2
j_call: TRBJ2-3
clone_size: NA
cdr3_nt: TGTGCCAGCAGTTTATTTCGTCAGGAGCGGGAGTATTCTACGCAGTATTTT
cdr3_aa: CASSLFRQEREYSTQYF

v_call: TRBV11-3
d_call: NA
j_call: TRBJ1-4
clone_size: NA
cdr3_nt: TGTGCCAGCAGCAAACAGTCAACTAATGAAAAACTGTTTTTT
cdr3_aa: CASSKQSTNEKLFF

v_call: TRBV7-8
d_call: NA
j_call: TRBJ1-2
clone_size: once
cdr3_nt: TGTGCCAGCAGCCCCCTCCCCCCGGGGGGGGCAGTCGACACCTTC
cdr3_aa: CASSPLPPGGAVDTF

v_call: TRBV5-1
d_call: TRBD2
j_call: TRBJ2-3
clone_size: NA
cdr3_nt: TGCGCCAGCAGCTTGGAGACTAGCATCCTTAGCACAGATACGCAGTATTTT
cdr3_aa: CASSLETSILSTDTQYF

v_call: TRBV7-9
d_call: TRBD1
j_call: TRBJ1-5
clone_size: NA
cdr3_nt: TGTGCCAGCAGCTCGACCGGGACAGGGAATCAGCCCCAGCATTTT
cdr3_aa: CASSSTGTGNQPQHF

v_call: TRBV18
d_call: TRBD1
j_call: TRBJ2-1
clone_size: NA
cdr3_nt: TGTGCCAGCTCACCATTCGGGACAGGGGACAATGAGCAGTTCTTC
cdr3_aa: CASSPFGTGDNEQFF

v_call: TRBV4-2
d_call: TRBD1
j_call: TRBJ2-7
clone_size: NA
cdr3_nt: TGTGCCAGCAGCCAAGGACTGGACAGGGAGTGGGTCTACGAGCAGTACTTC
cdr3_aa: CASSQGLDREWVYEQYF

v_call: TRBV5-1
d_call: TRBD2
j_call: TRBJ2-6
clone_size: NA
cdr3_nt: TGCGCCAGCAGCTTGAGCGGGGCTGACTCTGGGGCCAACGTCCTGACTTTC
cdr3_aa: CASSLSGADSGANVLTF

v_call: TRBV29-1
d_call: NA
j_call: TRBJ2-3
clone_size: NA
cdr3_nt: TGCAGCGTTGATCCAGGGTTTACAGATACGCAGTATTTT
cdr3_aa: CSVDPGFTDTQYF

v_call: TRBV10-3
d_call: TRBD1
j_call: TRBJ1-1
clone_size: NA
cdr3_nt: TGTGCCATCAGTGAGGGACAGGGGAACACTGAAGCTTTCTTT
cdr3_aa: CAISEGQGNTEAFF

v_call: TRBV7-9
d_call: NA
j_call: TRBJ2-1
clone_size: once
cdr3_nt: TGTGCCAGCAGCTTAGAACGGACTCACGACCAAGAGCAGTTCTTC
cdr3_aa: CASSLERTHDQEQFF

v_call: TRBV19
d_call: NA
j_call: TRBJ2-5
clone_size: NA
cdr3_nt: TGTGCCAGTAAAGACAGACAAGAGACCCAGTACTTC
cdr3_aa: CASKDRQETQYF

v_call: TRBV7-2
d_call: NA
j_call: TRBJ1-2
clone_size: once
cdr3_nt: TGTGCCAGAAACAGGCGCTATGGCTACACCTTC
cdr3_aa: CARNRRYGYTF

v_call: TRBV5-1
d_call: NA
j_call: TRBJ2-5
clone_size: NA
cdr3_nt: TGCGCCAGCAGCTGGGGCAGGGGCCAAGAGACCCAGTACTTC
cdr3_aa: CASSWGRGQETQYF